This note documents a single TCR beta chain sequence. Antigen: not known. This specimen belongs to a study of OX40 agonist ivuxolimab in advanced cancers. Study-level background: Every 2 weeks, patients received ivuxolimab intravenously, dosed at 0.01 to 10 mg/kg.

The method was immunoSEQ multiplex PCR; TCRdb's version includes in-frame clones alone and lacks a portion of them. The sample comprises 77,000 or so clones, about 92% of which are singletons, and roughly 10% rests with the top ten. Whole-study results and caveats: Clonal expansion in partial responders at 0.1-3.0 mg/kg ranked among the lowest. Clonal expansion from baseline to week 6 occurred in both CD4+ and CD8+ T cells. No antigen was identified for the clonally expanded peripheral T cells.

This clonotype was obtained from an adult with an advanced solid tumor such as melanoma, head and neck, liver or kidney cancer. The starting material was CD4+ or CD8+ T cells sorted from blood, obtained in a trial of the OX40 agonist ivuxolimab.

The chain's CDR3 is CASSGSGTGLDNEQFF. The CDR3 DNA is TGTGCCAGCAGCGGATCCGGGACAGGGTTAGACAATGAGCAGTTCTTC. The rearrangement uses TRBV7-3 and TRBJ2-1; 9 nucleotides match TRBD1. The V gene's germline CDR1 is SGHTA and CDR2 FQGTGA. The CDR3 has 16 amino acids. V lost 5 bases and J lost 5; bases outside the gene matches: 10.